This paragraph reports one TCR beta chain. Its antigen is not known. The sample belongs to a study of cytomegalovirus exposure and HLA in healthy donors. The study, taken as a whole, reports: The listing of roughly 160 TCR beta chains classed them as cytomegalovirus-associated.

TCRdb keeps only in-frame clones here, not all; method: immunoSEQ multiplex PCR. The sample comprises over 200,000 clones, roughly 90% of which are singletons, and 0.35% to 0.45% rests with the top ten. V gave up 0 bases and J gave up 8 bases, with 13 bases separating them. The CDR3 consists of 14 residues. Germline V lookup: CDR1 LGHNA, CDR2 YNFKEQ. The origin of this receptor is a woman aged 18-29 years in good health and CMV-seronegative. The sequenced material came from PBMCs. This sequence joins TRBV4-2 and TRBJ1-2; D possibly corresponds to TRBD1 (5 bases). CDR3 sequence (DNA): TGTGCCAGCAGCCAAGACTCGGACACCGGGGGCTACACCTTC. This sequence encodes CASSQDSDTGGYTF.